This TCR beta chain was identified in a study of CD8+CD57+ T cells in acquired aplastic anemia. Whole-study context: Isolated CD4+ and CD8+ cells, once sorted, yielded DNA averaging around 3 ug. Healthy donors gave 10 million to 11 million reads on average for CD4+ cells. Whole-study results and caveats: Patients and controls shared 25 to 35 CD8+ CDR3 sequences, which appeared highly expressed in patients and within their immunodominant clones. Any difference that existed in CD8+ Simpson's diversity between patients and controls was not significant.

The J segment lost 6 bases and the V segment lost 2 bases, leaving 4 bases of the junction unmatched. Germline V lookup: CDR1 SGHKS, CDR2 YYEKEE (reference sequence). This CDR3 region has 14 residues. Profiles of TCR beta VDJ and CDR3 were generated from a genomic DNA template. TCRdb redid the calling of the reads with MiXCR, one entry per CDR3 protein. The sample includes about 160,000 distinct CDR3 sequences, about 48% of them seen just once. A note on this clonotype: Its antigen is not known.

V and J are TRBV5-5 and TRBJ2-3; TRBD1 matches at 9 bases. This TCR came from a human donor in good health. The sequencing sample was made of sorted CD4+, CD8+, or CD8+CD57+ T cells (not recorded which) from PBMCs. The CDR3 bases are TGTGCCAGCAGCTTTGGACAGGGGTGGGATACGCAGTATTTT. This encodes CASSFGQGWDTQYF.